This TCR beta chain was observed in a study of post-analysis software for immune sequencing data. Study-wide findings and caveats: TRBV segments more frequent in patients than in controls numbered five and included TRBV5-6, TRBV5-1 and TRBV20-1. When compared against controls, multiple sclerosis patients showed significantly lower normalized Chao1 diversity.

The V gene's germline CDR1 is SGHRS and CDR2 YFSETQ. CDR3 length: 18 residues. In regard to this clonotype: What it binds is not known.

Unique-molecular-identifier-tagged TCR beta cDNA libraries were used. TCRdb processed the PCR reads anew with MiXCR; each CDR3 protein has one entry. The table lists 650,000 to 900,000 distinct CDR3 sequences, 35% to 55% of them singletons, with roughly 4.5% in the top ten. The sample consisted of blood. V is TRBV5-1 and J is TRBJ2-1; 10 bases line up with TRBD2. The DNA end lines up better with TRBJ2-7; the J call may be wrong. This sequence was found in a girl between 10 and 17 years old with multiple sclerosis. The CDR3: CASSLEPSGRGSYNEQYF. The CDR3 nucleotides read TGCGCCAGCAGCTTGGAGCCTAGCGGGAGAGGCTCCTACAATGAGCAGTACTTC.